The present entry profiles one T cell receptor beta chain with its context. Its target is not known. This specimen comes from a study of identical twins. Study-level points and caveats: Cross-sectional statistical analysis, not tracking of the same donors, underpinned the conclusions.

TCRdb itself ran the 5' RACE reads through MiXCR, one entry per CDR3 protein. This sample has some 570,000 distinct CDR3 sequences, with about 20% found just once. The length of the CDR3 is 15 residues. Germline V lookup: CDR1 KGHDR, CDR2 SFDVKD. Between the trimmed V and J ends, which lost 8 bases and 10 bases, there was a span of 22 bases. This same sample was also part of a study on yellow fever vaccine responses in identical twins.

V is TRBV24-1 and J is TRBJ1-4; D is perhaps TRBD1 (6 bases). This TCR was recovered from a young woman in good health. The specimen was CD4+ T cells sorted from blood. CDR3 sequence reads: CATIERGHESGKLFF. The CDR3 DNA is TGTGCCACCATCGAAAGGGGACACGAGAGTGGAAAACTGTTTTTT.